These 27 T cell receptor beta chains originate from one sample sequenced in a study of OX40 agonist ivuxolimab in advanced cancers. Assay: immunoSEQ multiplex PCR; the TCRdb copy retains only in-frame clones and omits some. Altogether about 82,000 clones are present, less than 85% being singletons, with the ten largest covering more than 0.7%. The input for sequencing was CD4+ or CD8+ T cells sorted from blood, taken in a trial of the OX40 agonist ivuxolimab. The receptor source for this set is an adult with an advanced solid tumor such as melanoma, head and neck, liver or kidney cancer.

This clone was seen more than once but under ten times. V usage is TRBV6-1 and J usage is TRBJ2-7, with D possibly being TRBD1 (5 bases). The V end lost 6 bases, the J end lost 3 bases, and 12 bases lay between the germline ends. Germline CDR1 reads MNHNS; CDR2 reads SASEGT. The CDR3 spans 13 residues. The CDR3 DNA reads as TGTGCCAGCAGCGCTCAACAGGACTACGAGCAGTACTTC. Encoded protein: CASSAQQDYEQYF.

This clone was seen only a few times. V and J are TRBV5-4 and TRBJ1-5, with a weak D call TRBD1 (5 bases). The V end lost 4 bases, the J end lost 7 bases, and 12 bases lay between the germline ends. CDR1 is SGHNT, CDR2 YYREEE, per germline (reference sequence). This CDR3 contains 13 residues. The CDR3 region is CASSRDGEQPQHF. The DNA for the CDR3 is TGTGCCAGCAGCCGGGACGGAGAACAGCCCCAGCATTTT.

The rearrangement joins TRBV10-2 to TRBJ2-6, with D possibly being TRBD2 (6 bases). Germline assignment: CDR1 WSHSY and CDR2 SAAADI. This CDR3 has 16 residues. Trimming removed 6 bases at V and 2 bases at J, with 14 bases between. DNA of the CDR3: TGCGCCAGCAGAGAGGAGGGGCGGGCTGGGGCCAACGTCCTGACTTTC. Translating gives CASREEGRAGANVLTF.

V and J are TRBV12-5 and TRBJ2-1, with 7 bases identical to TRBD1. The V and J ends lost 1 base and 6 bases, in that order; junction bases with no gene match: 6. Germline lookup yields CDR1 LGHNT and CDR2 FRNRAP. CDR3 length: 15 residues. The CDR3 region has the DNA TGTGCTAGTGGTTTGGCCGACAGGGCCCTCAATGAGCAGTTCTTC. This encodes CASGLADRALNEQFF.

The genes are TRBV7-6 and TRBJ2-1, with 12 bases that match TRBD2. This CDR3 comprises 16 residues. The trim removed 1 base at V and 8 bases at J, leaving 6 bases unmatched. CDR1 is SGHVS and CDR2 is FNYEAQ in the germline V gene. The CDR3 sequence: CASSLGLAGGPDEQFF. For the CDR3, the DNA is TGTGCCAGCAGCTTAGGTCTAGCGGGGGGGCCCGATGAGCAGTTCTTC. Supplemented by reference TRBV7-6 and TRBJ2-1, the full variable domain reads GAGVSQSPRYKVTKRGQDVALRCDPISGHVSLYWYRQALGQGPEFLTYFNYEAQQDKSGLPNDRFSAERPEGSISTLTIQRTEQRDSAMYRCASSLGLAGGPDEQFFGPGTRLTVL.

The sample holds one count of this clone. The CDR3 bases are TGTGCCAGTAGTATAGTCGAGAACACCGGGGAGCTGTTTTTT. Residues: CASSIVENTGELFF. The V call is TRBV19, the J call TRBJ2-2, with D hard to call. V was trimmed by 1 base and J by 1 base, leaving 4 bases between them. Germline V gives CDR1 LNHDA, CDR2 SQIVND (reference sequence). The CDR3 sequence is 14 residues long.

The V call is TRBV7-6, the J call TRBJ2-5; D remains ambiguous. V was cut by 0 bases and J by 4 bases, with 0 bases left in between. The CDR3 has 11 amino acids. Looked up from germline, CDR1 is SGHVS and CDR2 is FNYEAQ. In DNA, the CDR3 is TGTGCCAGCAGCTTAGCAGAGACCCAGTACTTC. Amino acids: CASSLAETQYF.

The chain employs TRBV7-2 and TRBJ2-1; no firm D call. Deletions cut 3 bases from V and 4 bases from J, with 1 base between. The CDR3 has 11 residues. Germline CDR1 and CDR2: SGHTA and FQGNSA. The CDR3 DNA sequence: TGTGCCAGCAGCTTTTACAATGAGCAGTTCTTC. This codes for CASSFYNEQFF.

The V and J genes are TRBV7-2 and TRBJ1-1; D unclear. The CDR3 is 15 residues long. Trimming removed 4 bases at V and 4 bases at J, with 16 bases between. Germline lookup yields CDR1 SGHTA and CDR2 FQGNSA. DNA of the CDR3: TGTGCCAGCAGCTCAGTGGACGGAGGCGGCACTGAAGCTTTCTTT. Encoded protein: CASSSVDGGGTEAFF.

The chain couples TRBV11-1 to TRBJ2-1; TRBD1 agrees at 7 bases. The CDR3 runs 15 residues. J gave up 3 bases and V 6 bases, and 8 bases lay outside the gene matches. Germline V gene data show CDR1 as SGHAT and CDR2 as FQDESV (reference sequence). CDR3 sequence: CASSLEGTVYNEQFF. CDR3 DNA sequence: TGTGCCAGCAGTCTAGAGGGGACAGTCTACAATGAGCAGTTCTTC.

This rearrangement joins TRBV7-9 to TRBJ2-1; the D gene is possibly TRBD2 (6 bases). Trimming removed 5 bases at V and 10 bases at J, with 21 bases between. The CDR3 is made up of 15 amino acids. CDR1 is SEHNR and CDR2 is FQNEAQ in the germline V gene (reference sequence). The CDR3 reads CASSLSGTSLKEQFF. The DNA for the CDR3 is TGTGCCAGCAGCCTTTCCGGGACTTCATTAAAAGAGCAGTTCTTC.

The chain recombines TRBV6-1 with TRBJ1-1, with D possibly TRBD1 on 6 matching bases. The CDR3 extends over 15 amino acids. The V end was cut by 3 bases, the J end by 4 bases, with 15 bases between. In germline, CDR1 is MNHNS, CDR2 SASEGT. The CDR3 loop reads CASSDPGGEITEAFF. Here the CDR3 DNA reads TGTGCCAGCAGTGACCCGGGGGGCGAAATCACTGAAGCTTTCTTT.

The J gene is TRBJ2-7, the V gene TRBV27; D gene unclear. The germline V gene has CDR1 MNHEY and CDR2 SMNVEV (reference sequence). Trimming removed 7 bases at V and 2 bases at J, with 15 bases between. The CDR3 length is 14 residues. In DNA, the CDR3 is TGTGCCAGCAACCTACAGCGCCTCGCCTACGAGCAGTACTTC. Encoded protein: CASNLQRLAYEQYF.

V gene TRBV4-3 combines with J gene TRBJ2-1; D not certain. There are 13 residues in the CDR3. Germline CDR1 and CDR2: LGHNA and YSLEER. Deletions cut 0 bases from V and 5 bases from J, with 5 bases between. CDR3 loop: CASSQEVHNEQFF. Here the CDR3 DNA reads TGCGCCAGCAGCCAAGAGGTCCACAATGAGCAGTTCTTC.

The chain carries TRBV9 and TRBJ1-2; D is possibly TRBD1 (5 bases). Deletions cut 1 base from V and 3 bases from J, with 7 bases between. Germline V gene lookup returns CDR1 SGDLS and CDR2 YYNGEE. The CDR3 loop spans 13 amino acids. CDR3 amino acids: CASSVQGDYGYTF. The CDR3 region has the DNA TGTGCCAGCAGCGTACAAGGGGACTATGGCTACACCTTC. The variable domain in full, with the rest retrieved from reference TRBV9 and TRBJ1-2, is DSGVTQTPKHLITATGQRVTLRCSPRSGDLSVYWYQQSLDQGLQFLIQYYNGEERAKGNILERFSAQQFPDLHSELNLSSLELGDSALYFCASSVQGDYGYTFGSGTRLTVV.

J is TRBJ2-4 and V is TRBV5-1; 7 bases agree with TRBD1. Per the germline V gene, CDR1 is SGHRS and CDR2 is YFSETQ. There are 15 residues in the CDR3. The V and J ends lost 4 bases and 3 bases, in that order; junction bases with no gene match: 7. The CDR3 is CASSMTGFDKNIQYF. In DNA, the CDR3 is TGCGCCAGCAGCATGACAGGGTTTGACAAAAACATTCAGTACTTC.

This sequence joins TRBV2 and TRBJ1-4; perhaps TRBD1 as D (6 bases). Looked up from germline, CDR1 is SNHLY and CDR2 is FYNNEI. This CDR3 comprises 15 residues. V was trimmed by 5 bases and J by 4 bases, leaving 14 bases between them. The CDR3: CASSLQGSYNEKLFF. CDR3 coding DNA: TGTGCCAGCAGTCTACAGGGATCCTATAATGAAAAACTGTTTTTT.

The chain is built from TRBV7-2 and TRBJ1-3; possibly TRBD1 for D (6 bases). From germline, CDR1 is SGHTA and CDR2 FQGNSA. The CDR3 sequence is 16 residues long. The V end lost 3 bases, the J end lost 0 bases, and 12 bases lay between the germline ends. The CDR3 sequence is CASSFGQLGSGNTIYF. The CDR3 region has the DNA TGTGCCAGCAGCTTTGGACAGTTGGGCTCTGGAAACACCATATATTTT.

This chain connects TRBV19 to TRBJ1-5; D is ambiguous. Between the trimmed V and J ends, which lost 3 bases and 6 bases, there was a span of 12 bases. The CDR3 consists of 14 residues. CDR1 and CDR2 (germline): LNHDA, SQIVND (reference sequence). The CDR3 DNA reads TGTGCCAGTAGTATCCCTCAGATTTCTCAGCCCCAGCATTTT. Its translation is CASSIPQISQPQHF.

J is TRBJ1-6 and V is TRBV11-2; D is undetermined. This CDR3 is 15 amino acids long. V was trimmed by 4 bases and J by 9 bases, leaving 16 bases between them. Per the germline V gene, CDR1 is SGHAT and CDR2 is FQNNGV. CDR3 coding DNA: TGTGCCAGCAGCTCCGGACGGGTTATTGCTTCACCCCTCCACTTT. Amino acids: CASSSGRVIASPLHF.

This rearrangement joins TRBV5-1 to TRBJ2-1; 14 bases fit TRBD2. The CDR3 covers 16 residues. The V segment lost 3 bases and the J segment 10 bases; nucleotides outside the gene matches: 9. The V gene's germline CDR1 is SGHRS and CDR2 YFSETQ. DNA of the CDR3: TGCGCCAGCAGCTCACCCGGGACTAGCGGGGGCCGCGAGCAGTTCTTC. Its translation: CASSSPGTSGGREQFF.

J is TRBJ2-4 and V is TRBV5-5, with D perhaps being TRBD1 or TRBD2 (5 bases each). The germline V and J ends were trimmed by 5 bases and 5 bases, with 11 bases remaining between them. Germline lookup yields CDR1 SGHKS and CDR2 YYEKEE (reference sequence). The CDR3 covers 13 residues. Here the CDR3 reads CASSSLGENIQYF. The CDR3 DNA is TGTGCCAGCAGTTCCCTGGGGGAAAACATTCAGTACTTC.

CDR3 nucleotide sequence: TGCGCCAGCAGCTTGGGGGTAAGGGCCTCGGGCAATGAGCAGTTCTTC. Amino acids: CASSLGVRASGNEQFF. The chain recombines TRBV5-1 with TRBJ2-1; D not resolved. Trimming left V 0 bases short and J 6 bases short, with 16 bases between. Germline V gene lookup returns CDR1 SGHRS and CDR2 YFSETQ. The CDR3 has 16 amino acids.

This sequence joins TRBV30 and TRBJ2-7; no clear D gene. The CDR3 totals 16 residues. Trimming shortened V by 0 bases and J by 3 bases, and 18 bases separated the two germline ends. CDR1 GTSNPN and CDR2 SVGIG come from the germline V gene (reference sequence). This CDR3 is CAWSVHGSPRSYEQYF. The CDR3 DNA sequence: TGTGCCTGGAGTGTACACGGCAGTCCCCGCAGCTACGAGCAGTACTTC.

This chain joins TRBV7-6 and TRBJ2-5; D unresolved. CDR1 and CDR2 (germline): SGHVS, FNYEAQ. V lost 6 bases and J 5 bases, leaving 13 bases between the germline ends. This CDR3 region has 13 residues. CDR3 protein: CASSPSGRETQYF. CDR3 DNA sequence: TGTGCCAGCAGTCCAAGTGGTCGTGAGACCCAGTACTTC.

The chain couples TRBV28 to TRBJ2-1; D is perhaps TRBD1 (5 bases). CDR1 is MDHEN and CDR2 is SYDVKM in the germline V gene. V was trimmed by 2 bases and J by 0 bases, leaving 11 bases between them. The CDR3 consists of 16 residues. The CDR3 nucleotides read TGTGCCAGCAGTTTAACGGTCACAGGCTCCTACAATGAGCAGTTCTTC. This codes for CASSLTVTGSYNEQFF.

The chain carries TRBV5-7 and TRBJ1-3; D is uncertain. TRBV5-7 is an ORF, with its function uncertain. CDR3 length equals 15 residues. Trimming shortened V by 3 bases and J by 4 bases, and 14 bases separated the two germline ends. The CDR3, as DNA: TGTGCCAGCAGCTCCCCCGCGGCGTCAGGAAACACCATATATTTT. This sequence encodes CASSSPAASGNTIYF.